One T cell receptor (beta chain) is described in this entry. Antigen unknown. TCRdb derives one entry per CDR3 protein from the 5' RACE reads, leaving out DNA. The listing records 500,000 or so distinct CDR3 sequences. This sample stems from a study of T cells expressing NK-cell markers. Study overall: Sorted T-cell subsets CD3+CD56+NKG2C+, CD3+CD56+NKG2C- and CD3+CD56-NKG2C+ were TCR beta-sequenced.

Study-wide points: These same clonotypes (in four donors) also led the CD3+CD56-NKG2C+ fraction. Uncertainty persisted over the HCMV specificity of expanded NKG2C+ T cell clones.

CDR1 is DFQATT and CDR2 is SNEGSKA in the germline V gene (reference sequence). The CDR3 is 16 residues long. The sequenced material came from blood T cells: a sorted CD56 or NKG2C T cell subset, CD4+ or CD8+ T cells, or bulk PBMC T cells (not recorded which). The TCR comes from a man between 18 and 29 years old in good health. V usage is TRBV20-1 and J usage is TRBJ2-3; TCRdb indicates TRBD2, and absent DNA this call remains unverified. CDR3 residues: CSAPVGISGATDTQYF.